This TCR beta chain was captured in a study of vaccination effects on CD4 cells after COVID-19. Whole-study context: Each well held some 2 million PBMC cultured with roughly 9.7 ug/ml peptides and 10 IU/ml IL-2. Study-wide results and limits: In people who had recovered, most post-vaccine spike-reactive clones were new vaccine-induced clones.

Generated by immunoSEQ multiplex PCR, the TCRdb table keeps only in-frame clones and is missing some. The repertoire holds tens of thousands of clones, with 65% to 75% as singletons. With respect to this clone: Its specificity is not known.

Following 10 days of culture, CD4+ T cells were isolated. Their SARS-CoV-2 infection, verified by PCR, occurred between March and December 2020. Participants were vaccinated with two doses of either the BNT162b2 or mRNA-1273 vaccine. Half-medium replacement with IL-2 medium occurred on days 3 and 7. The sample consisted of CD4+ T cells from PBMCs cultured without peptide, taken after COVID-19 vaccination. The sequence came from a human donor who had a prior SARS-CoV-2 infection.

The CDR3 reads CASSLTRAAGAFF. As DNA, the CDR3 is TGTGCCAGCAGCTTAACCCGGGCCGCGGGAGCTTTCTTT. The V and J genes are TRBV7-2 and TRBJ1-1; no firm D call. The CDR3 consists of 13 residues. Trimming shortened V by 2 bases and J by 10 bases, and 14 bases separated the two germline ends. Germline V gene sequence: CDR1 SGHTA, CDR2 FQGNSA.